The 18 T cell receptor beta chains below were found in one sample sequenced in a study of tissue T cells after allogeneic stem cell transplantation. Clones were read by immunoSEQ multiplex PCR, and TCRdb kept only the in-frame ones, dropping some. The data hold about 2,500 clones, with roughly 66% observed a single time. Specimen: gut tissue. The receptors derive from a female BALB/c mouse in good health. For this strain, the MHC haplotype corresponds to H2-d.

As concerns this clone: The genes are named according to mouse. CDR3 bases read: TGTGCCAGCAGTGAATGGGGGGGCGCCTTAGAACAGTAC. This translates into CASSEWGGALEQY. In full, the CDR3 is CASSEWGGALEQYF. This rearrangement joins TRBV13-3 to TRBJ2-7, with 9 nucleotides matching TRBD2. The sequence runs out 1 residue before the end of the CDR3; the remainder is reconstructed from the germline J gene. Looked up from germline, CDR1 is NNHDY and CDR2 is SYVADS. The CDR3 is 14 residues long. V shed 2 bases, J shed 7 bases, and the junction held 7 bases outside the gene matches.

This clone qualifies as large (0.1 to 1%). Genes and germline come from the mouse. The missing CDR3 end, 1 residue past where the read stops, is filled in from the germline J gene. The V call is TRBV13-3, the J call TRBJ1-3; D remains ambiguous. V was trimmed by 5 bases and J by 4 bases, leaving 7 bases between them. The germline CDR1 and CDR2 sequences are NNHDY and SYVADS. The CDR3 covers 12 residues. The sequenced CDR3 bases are TGTGCCAGCAGGTCTCAGGGAAATACGCTCTAT. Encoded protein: CASRSQGNTLY. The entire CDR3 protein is CASRSQGNTLYF.

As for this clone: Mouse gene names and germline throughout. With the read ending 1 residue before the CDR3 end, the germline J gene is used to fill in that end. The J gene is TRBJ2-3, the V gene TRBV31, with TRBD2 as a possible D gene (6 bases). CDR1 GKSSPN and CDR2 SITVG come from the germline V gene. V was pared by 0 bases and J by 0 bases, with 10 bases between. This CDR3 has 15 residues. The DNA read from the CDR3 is TGTGCCTGGAGTCTATTTGGGGGTAGTGCAGAAACGCTGTAT. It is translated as CAWSLFGGSAETLY. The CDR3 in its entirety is CAWSLFGGSAETLYF.

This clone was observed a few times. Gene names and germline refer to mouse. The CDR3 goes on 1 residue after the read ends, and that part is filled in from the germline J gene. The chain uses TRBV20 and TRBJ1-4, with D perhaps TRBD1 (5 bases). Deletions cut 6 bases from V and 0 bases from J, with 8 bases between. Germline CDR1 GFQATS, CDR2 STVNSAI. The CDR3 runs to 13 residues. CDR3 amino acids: CGATGVSNERLFF. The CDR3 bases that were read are TGTGGTGCCACAGGTGTTTCCAACGAAAGATTATTT. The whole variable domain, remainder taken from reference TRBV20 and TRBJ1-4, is GALVYQYPRRTICKSGTSMRMECQAVGFQATSVAWYRQSPQKTFELIALSTVNSAIKYEQNFTQEKFPISHPNLSFSSMTVLNAYLEDRGLYLCGATGVSNERLFFGHGTKLSVL.

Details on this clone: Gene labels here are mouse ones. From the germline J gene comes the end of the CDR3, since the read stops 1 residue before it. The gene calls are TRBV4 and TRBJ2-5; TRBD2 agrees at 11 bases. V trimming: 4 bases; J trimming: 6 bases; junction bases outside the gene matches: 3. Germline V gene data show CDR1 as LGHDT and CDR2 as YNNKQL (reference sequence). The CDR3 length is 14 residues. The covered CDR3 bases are TGTGCCAGCAGCTTTTACTGGGGGGGCGACACCCAGTAC. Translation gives CASSFYWGGDTQY. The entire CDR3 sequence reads CASSFYWGGDTQYF.

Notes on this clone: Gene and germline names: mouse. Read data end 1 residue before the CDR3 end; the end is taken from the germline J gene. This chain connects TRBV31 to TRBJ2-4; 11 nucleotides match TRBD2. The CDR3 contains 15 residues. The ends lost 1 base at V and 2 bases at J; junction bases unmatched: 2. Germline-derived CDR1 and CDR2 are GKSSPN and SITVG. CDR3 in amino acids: CAWSRTGGIQNTLYF. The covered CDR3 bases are TGTGCCTGGAGTCGGACTGGGGGGATTCAAAACACCTTGTAC.

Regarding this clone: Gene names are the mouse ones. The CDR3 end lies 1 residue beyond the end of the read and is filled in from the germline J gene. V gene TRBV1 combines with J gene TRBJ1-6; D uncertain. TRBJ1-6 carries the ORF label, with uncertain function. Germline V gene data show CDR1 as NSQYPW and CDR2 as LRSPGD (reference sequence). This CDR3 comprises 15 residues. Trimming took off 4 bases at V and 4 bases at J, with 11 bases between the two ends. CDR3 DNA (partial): TGCACCTGCAGTGTCCCGGAACAGTATAATTCGCCCCTCTAC. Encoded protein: CTCSVPEQYNSPLY. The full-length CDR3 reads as CTCSVPEQYNSPLYF.

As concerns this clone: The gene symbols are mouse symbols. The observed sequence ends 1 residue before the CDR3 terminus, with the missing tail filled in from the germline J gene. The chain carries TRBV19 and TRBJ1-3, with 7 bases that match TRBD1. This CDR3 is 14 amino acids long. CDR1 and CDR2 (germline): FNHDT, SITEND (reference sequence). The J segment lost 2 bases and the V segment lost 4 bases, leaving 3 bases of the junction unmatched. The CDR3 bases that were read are TGTGCCAGCAGTCACAGGGGAACTGGAAATACGCTCTAT. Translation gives CASSHRGTGNTLY. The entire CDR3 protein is CASSHRGTGNTLYF.

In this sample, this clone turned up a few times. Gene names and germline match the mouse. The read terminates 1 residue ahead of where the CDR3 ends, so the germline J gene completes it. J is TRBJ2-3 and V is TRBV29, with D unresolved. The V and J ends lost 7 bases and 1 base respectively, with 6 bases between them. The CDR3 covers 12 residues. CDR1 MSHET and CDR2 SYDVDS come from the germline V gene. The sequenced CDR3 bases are TGTGCTAGCACCCAGGGTGCAGAAACGCTGTAT. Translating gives CASTQGAETLY. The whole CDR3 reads CASTQGAETLYF.

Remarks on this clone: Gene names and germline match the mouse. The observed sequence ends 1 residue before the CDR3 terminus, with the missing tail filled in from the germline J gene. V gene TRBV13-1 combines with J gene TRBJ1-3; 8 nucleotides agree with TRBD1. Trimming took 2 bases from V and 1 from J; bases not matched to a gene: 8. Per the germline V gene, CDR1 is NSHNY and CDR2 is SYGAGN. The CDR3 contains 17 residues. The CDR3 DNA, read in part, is TGTGCCAGCAGTGACCGATCAGGGGGCGCATCTGGAAATACGCTCTAT. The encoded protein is CASSDRSGGASGNTLY. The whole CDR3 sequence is CASSDRSGGASGNTLYF.

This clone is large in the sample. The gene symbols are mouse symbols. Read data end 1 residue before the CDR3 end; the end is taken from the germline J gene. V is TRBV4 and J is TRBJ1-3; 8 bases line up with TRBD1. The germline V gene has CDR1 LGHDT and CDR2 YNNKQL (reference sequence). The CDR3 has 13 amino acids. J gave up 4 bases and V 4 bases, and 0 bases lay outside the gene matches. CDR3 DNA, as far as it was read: TGTGCCAGCAGCTGGACAGGGGGAAATACGCTCTAT. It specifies CASSWTGGNTLY. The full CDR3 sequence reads CASSWTGGNTLYF.

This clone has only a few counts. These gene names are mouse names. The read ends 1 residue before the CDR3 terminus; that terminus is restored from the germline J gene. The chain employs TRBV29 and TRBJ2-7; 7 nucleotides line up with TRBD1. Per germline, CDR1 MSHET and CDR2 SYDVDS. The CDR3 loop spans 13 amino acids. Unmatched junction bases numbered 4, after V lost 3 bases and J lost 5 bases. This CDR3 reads CASSFPQGNEQYF. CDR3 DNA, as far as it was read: TGTGCTAGCAGTTTCCCACAGGGGAATGAACAGTAC.

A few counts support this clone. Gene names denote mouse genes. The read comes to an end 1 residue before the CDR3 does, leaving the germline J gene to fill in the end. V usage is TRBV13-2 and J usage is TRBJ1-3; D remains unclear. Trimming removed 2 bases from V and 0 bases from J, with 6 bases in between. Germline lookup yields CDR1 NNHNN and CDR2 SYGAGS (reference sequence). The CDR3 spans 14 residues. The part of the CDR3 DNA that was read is TGTGCCAGCGGTGACAGAAATTCTGGAAATACGCTCTAT. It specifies CASGDRNSGNTLY. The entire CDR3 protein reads CASGDRNSGNTLYF.

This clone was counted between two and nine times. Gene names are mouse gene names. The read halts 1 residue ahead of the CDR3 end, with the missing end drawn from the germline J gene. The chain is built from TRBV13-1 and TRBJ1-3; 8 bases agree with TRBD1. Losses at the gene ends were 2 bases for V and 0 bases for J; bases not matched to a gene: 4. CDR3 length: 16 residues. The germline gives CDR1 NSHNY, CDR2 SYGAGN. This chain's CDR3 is CASSEGTGNSGNTLYF. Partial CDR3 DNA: TGTGCCAGCAGTGAGGGGACAGGAAATTCTGGAAATACGCTCTAT.

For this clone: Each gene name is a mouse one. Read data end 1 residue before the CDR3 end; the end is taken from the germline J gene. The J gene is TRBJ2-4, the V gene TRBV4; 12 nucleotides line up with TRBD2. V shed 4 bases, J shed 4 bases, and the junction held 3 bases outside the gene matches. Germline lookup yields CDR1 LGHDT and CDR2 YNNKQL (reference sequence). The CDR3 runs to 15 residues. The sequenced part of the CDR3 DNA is TGTGCCAGCAGCTTGACTGGGGGGGCAGAAAACACCTTGTAC. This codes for CASSLTGGAENTLY. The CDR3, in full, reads CASSLTGGAENTLYF.

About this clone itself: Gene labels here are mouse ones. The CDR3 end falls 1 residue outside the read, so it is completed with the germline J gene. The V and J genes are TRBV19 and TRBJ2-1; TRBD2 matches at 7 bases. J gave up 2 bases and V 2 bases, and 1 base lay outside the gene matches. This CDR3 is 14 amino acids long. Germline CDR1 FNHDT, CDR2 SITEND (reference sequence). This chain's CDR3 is CASSMGGDYAEQFF. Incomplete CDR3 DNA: TGTGCCAGCAGTATGGGGGGGGACTATGCTGAGCAGTTC. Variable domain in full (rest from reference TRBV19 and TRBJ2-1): GGIITQTPKFLIGQEGQKLTLKCQQNFNHDTMYWYRQDSGKGLRLIYYSITENDLQKGDLSEGYDASREKKSSFSLTVTSAQKNEMAVFLCASSMGGDYAEQFFGPGTRLTVL.

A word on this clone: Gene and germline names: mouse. The sequenced part of the CDR3 DNA is TGTGCCAGCAGTGGGGACAGGGGGCGCGGGGCCTCCGACTACACC. It codes for CASSGDRGRGASDYT. The whole CDR3 protein is CASSGDRGRGASDYTF. The rearrangement links TRBV13-1 to TRBJ1-2; 12 bases match TRBD1. The read ends 1 residue before the CDR3 terminus; that terminus is restored from the germline J gene. The CDR3 is made up of 16 amino acids. Looked up from germline, CDR1 is NSHNY and CDR2 is SYGAGN. The trim removed 3 bases at V and 4 bases at J, leaving 7 bases unmatched.

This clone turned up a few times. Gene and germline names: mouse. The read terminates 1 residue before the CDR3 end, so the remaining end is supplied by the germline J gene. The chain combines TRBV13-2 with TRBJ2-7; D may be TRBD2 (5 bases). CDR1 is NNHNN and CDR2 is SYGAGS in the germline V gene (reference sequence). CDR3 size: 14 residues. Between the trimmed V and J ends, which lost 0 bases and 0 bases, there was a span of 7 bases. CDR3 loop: CASGDGLSSYEQYF. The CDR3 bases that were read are TGTGCCAGCGGTGATGGACTGAGCTCCTATGAACAGTAC.